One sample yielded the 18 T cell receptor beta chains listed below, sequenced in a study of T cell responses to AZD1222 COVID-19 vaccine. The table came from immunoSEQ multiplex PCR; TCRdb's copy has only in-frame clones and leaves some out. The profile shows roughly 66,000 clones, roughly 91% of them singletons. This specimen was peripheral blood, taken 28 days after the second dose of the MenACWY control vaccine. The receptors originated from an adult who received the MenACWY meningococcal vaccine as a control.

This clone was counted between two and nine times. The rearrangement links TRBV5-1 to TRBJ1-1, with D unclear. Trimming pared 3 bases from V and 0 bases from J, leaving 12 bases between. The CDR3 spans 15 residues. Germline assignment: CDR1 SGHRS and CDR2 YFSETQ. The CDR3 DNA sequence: TGCGCCAGCAGCTCCTTTGGGAACTTGAACACTGAAGCTTTCTTT. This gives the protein CASSSFGNLNTEAFF.

The CDR3 nucleotides read TGCGCCAGCAGTGCCGACAGGGGCCCGTCGGATGAGCAGTTCTTC. Protein product: CASSADRGPSDEQFF. This chain joins TRBV4-1 and TRBJ2-1; 8 positions agree with TRBD1. With 6 bases clipped from V and 8 bases from J, the junction kept 12 bases outside the gene matches. Germline-derived CDR1 and CDR2 are MGHRA and YSYEKL. The CDR3 contains 15 residues.

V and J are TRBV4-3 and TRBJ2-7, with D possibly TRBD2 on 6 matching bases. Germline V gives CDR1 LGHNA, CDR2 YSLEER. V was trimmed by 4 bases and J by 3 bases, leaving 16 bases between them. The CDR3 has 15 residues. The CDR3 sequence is CASSRSRGAGYEQYF. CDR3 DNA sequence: TGCGCCAGCAGCCGAAGCCGGGGAGCGGGCTACGAGCAGTACTTC.

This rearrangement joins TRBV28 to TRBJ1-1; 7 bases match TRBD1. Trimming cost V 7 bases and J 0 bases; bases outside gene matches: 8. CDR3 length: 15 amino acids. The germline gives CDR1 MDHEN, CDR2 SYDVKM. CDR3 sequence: CASIHAGTVNTEAFF. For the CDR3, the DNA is TGTGCCAGCATCCACGCAGGGACAGTGAACACTGAAGCTTTCTTT.

CDR3 DNA sequence: TGTGCCAGCAGCGTAGGAAGTGGTTTAGCGGGGGACAAGAGATGGGCCCAGTACTTC. It translates to CASSVGSGLAGDKRWAQYF. The chain uses TRBV9 and TRBJ2-5; 9 bases map to TRBD2. V lost 0 bases to trimming and J lost 9 bases; unmatched junction nucleotides: 21. Germline values: CDR1 SGDLS, CDR2 YYNGEE. The CDR3 sequence is 19 residues long.

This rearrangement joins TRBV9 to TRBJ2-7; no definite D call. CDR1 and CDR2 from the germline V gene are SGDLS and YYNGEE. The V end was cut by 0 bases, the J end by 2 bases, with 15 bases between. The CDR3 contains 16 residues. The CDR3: CASSVGVQIQTYEQYF. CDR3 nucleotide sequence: TGTGCCAGCAGCGTAGGTGTTCAGATACAGACCTACGAGCAGTACTTC.

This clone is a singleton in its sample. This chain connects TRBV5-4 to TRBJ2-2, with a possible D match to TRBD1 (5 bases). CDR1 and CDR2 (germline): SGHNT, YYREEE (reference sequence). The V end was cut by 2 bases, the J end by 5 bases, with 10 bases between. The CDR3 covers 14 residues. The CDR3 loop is CASSLGVRTGELFF. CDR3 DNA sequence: TGTGCCAGCAGCTTAGGGGTTCGGACCGGGGAGCTGTTTTTT.

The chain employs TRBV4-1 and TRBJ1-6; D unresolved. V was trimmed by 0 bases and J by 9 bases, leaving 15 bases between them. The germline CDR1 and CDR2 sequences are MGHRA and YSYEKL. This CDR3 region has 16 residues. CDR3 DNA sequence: TGCGCCAGCAGCCAAGAGGTGGGGAGAGCCGGTTCACCCCTCCACTTT. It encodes CASSQEVGRAGSPLHF.

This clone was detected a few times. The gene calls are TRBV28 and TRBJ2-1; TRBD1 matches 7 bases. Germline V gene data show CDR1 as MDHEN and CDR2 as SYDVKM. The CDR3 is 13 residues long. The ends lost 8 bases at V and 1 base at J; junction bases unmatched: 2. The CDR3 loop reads CASRTGSYNEQFF. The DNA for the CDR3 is TGTGCCAGCCGGACAGGTTCCTACAATGAGCAGTTCTTC.

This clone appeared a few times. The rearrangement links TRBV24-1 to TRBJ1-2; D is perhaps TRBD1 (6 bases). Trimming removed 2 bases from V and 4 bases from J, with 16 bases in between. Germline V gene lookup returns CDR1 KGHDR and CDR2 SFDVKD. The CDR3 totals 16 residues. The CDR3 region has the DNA TGTGCCACCAGTGATTGGACAGTGGGGAAGGGCTATGGCTACACCTTC. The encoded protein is CATSDWTVGKGYGYTF.

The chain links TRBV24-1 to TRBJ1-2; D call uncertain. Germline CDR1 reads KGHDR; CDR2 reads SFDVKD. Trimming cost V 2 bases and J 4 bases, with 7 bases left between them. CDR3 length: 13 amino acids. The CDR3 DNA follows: TGTGCCACCAGTGATTCGCTGGTCTATGGCTACACCTTC. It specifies CATSDSLVYGYTF.

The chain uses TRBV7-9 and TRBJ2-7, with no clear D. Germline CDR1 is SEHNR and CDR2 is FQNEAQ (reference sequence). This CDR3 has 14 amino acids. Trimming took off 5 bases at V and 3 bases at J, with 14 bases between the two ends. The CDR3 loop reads CASSPTDRDYEQYF. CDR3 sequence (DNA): TGTGCCAGCAGCCCTACGGACCGAGACTACGAGCAGTACTTC.

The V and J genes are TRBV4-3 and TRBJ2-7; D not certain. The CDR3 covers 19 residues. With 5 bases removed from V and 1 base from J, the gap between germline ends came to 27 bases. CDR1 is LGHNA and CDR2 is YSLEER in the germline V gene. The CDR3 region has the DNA TGCGCCAGCAGCTTTTCCCACACCCTCAGGCTGGGCTTTTCCTACGAGCAGTACTTC. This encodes CASSFSHTLRLGFSYEQYF.

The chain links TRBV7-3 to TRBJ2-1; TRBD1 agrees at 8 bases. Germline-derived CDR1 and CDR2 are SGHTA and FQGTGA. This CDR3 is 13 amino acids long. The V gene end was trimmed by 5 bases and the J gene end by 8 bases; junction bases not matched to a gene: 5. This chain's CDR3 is CASSPDRGYEQFF. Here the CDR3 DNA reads TGTGCCAGCAGCCCCGACAGGGGATATGAGCAGTTCTTC.

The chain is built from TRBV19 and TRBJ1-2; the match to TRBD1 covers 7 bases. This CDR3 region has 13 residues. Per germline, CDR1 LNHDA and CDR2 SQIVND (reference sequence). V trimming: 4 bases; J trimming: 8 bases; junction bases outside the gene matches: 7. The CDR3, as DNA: TGTGCCAGTAGTACGAGGGGGCGCGGAGGCTACACCTTC. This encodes CASSTRGRGGYTF.

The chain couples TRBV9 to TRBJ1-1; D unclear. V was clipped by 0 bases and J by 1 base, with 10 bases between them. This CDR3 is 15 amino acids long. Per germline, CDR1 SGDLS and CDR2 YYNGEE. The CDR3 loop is CASSVGWAENTEAFF. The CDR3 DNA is TGTGCCAGCAGCGTAGGATGGGCAGAGAACACTGAAGCTTTCTTT.

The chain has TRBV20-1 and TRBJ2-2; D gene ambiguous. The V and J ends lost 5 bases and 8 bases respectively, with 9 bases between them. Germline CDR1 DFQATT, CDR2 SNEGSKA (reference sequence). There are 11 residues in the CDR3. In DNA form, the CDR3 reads TGCAGTGCTCGGCGGCTGGGGGAGCTGTTTTTT. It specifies CSARRLGELFF.

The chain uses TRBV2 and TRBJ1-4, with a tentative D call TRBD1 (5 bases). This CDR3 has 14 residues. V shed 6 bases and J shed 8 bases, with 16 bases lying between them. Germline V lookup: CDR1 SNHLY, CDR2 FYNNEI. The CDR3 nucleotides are TGTGCCAGCAGCTCGGACATGTCGGCGGAAAAACTGTTTTTT. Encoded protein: CASSSDMSAEKLFF.